The sequence of this T cell receptor (beta chain) was determined in a study of blood T cell repertoires in COVID-19. Study information: COVID-19 samples collected from the United States, Italy and Spain covered acute and convalescent phases. The analysed material was cDNA or gDNA that came from T cells, B-cell-depleted T cells, or PBMCs.

As handled by the study authors: Reference gene primer amplification in the assay estimated nucleated cell counts. Produced via immunoSEQ multiplex PCR; TCRdb's table is partial and in-frame only. V, J and clone size reflect that table, while D and trimming were determined from the DNA. The repertoire holds about 150,000 clones, with roughly 80% as singletons. The ends lost 3 bases at V and 2 bases at J; junction bases unmatched: 10. Germline values: CDR1 SGHVS, CDR2 FQNEAQ. The CDR3 is 18 residues long. The specimen was peripheral blood. This chain connects TRBV7-8 to TRBJ1-4; TRBD1 matches at 9 bases. The TCR sequence derives from a woman older than 75 with acute or convalescent COVID-19. CDR3 loop: CASSLGRPGQGTNEKLFF. The CDR3 nucleotides are TGTGCCAGCAGCTTGGGGCGGCCGGGACAGGGTACTAATGAAAAACTGTTTTTT.